These 13 T cell receptor beta chains were sequenced from one sample in a study of blood T cell repertoires in COVID-19. Repertoires were generated with immunoSEQ multiplex PCR, while TCRdb's copy carries only in-frame clones and drops some. The data hold approximately 200,000 clones, with roughly 86% observed a single time. The sample comprised peripheral blood. All receptors derive from a woman aged 25 to 45 with active or convalescent COVID-19.

The rearrangement uses TRBV7-2 and TRBJ2-7; tentatively, D is TRBD2 (5 bases). Trimming took 0 bases from V and 0 from J, leaving 15 bases between them. The germline V gene has CDR1 SGHTA and CDR2 FQGNSA. The CDR3 has 17 residues. The CDR3 coding sequence is TGTGCCAGCAGCTTAGCGCTAGCTAGCAGAAGCTCCTACGAGCAGTACTTC. It codes for CASSLALASRSSYEQYF.

The V and J genes are TRBV9 and TRBJ2-3; 11 nucleotides agree with TRBD2. The V gene end was trimmed by 1 base and the J gene end by 2 bases; junction bases not matched to a gene: 3. In germline, CDR1 is SGDLS, CDR2 YYNGEE. CDR3 length: 16 residues. DNA for the CDR3: TGTGCCAGCAGCGTAAGACTAGCGGGGATCACAGATACGCAGTATTTT. Translated: CASSVRLAGITDTQYF.

The chain is built from TRBV27 and TRBJ2-1; 7 bases align to TRBD2. CDR1 is MNHEY, CDR2 SMNVEV, per germline (reference sequence). The V segment lost 1 base and the J segment 6 bases; nucleotides outside the gene matches: 6. The CDR3 spans 15 residues. The CDR3 DNA reads as TGTGCCAGCAGTTTATGGCGGCGGGAGCTCAATGAGCAGTTCTTC. Encoded protein: CASSLWRRELNEQFF.

The gene calls are TRBV5-1 and TRBJ1-5; maybe TRBD1 (6 bases). Germline CDR1 reads SGHRS; CDR2 reads YFSETQ. The CDR3 runs 16 residues. V was cut by 0 bases and J by 2 bases, with 12 bases left in between. CDR3 nucleotides: TGCGCCAGCAGCTTGGCCCCGACAGGAGGCAATCAGCCCCAGCATTTT. Translation: CASSLAPTGGNQPQHF.

J is TRBJ2-5 and V is TRBV6-1; perhaps TRBD1 as D (5 bases). Trimming removed 3 bases from V and 2 bases from J, with 7 bases in between. CDR3 length equals 13 residues. The germline V gene encodes CDR1 MNHNS and CDR2 SASEGT. CDR3 in amino acids: CASSDNRQETQYF. CDR3 sequence (DNA): TGTGCCAGCAGTGATAACAGGCAAGAGACCCAGTACTTC.

The chain links TRBV2 to TRBJ1-2; no reliable D call. This CDR3 comprises 13 residues. Per germline, CDR1 SNHLY and CDR2 FYNNEI. Trimming stripped 4 bases from V and 2 bases from J, with 8 bases between. This CDR3 is CASSVRENYGYTF. The CDR3 DNA reads TGTGCCAGCAGTGTCCGGGAGAACTATGGCTACACCTTC.

J is TRBJ2-2 and V is TRBV11-3; D unresolved. The CDR3 consists of 12 residues. The germline V gene encodes CDR1 SGHNT and CDR2 YENEEA. The V end was cut by 6 bases, the J end by 2 bases, with 4 bases between. The CDR3 DNA reads TGTGCCAGCAGGACTAACACCGGGGAGCTGTTTTTT. Translating it yields CASRTNTGELFF.

J is TRBJ1-3 and V is TRBV4-2; the D gene is possibly TRBD1 (6 bases). In germline, CDR1 is LGHNA, CDR2 YNFKEQ. CDR3 length: 16 residues. The V end lost 1 base, the J end lost 2 bases, and 12 bases lay between the germline ends. DNA of the CDR3: TGTGCCAGCAGCCAAGTCGCGACAGGAGCTGGAAACACCATATATTTT. Its protein product is CASSQVATGAGNTIYF.

The chain combines TRBV28 with TRBJ2-2; the D gene is possibly TRBD1 (6 bases). The CDR3 covers 13 residues. Germline V gene data show CDR1 as MDHEN and CDR2 as SYDVKM. The V end was cut by 4 bases, the J end by 6 bases, with 9 bases between. CDR3 DNA: TGTGCCAGCAGTTCCGACAGGCCCGGGGAGCTGTTTTTT. Protein product: CASSSDRPGELFF.

This chain uses TRBV30 with TRBJ2-1, with TRBD2 matching 14 bases. V trimming: 1 base; J trimming: 5 bases; junction bases outside the gene matches: 1. The CDR3 length is 15 residues. Germline V gives CDR1 GTSNPN, CDR2 SVGIG (reference sequence). CDR3 sequence: CAWSAGLAGDNEQFF. CDR3 sequence (DNA): TGTGCCTGGAGTGCGGGACTAGCGGGAGACAATGAGCAGTTCTTC.

The chain employs TRBV6-4 and TRBJ2-7, with D possibly TRBD2 on 6 matching bases. CDR1 MRHNA and CDR2 SNTAGT come from the germline V gene. This CDR3 has 14 residues. Trimming removed 7 bases from V and 9 bases from J, with 22 bases in between. The CDR3 DNA is TGTGCCAGCATGGAGGGACGGGCGCTGTCTTGGCAGTACTTC. This gives the protein CASMEGRALSWQYF.

The rearrangement uses TRBV25-1 and TRBJ2-3, with 7 bases identical to TRBD1. The V gene's germline CDR1 is MGHDK and CDR2 SYGVNS. V dropped 5 bases and J dropped 4; count of bases not matched to a gene: 9. The CDR3 runs to 15 residues. The CDR3 DNA reads TGTGCCAGCAGTCAACCGGGACAGTACCCAGATACGCAGTATTTT. This sequence encodes CASSQPGQYPDTQYF.

This chain joins TRBV14 and TRBJ1-2; TRBD1 is a possible D gene (6 bases). The V gene's germline CDR1 is SGHDN and CDR2 FVKESK. This CDR3 is 13 amino acids long. Trimming left V 4 bases short and J 8 bases short, with 14 bases between. DNA of the CDR3: TGTGCCAGCAGCCTACAGGGTTTCCCCGGCTACACCTTC. Translation gives CASSLQGFPGYTF.